This T cell receptor (beta chain) was profiled in a study of beta chain features in type 1 diabetes. Overall study results and limits: Moderately but significantly shorter TCRB CDR3s were found in Type 1 diabetes patients in all four CD4+ subsets. The naive, central memory and Treg TCRB repertoires of patients appeared to be more similar to one another than those of healthy donors. For type 1 diabetes patients, VDJ junctions showed fewer insertions and more deletions.

The CDR3 is made up of 14 amino acids. V lost 0 bases, J lost 0 bases, and 6 bases lay in between. Germline CDR1 SGHRS, CDR2 YFSETQ. On this clone itself: Its antigen is not identified. Other DNA sequences in the sample encode the same CDR3.

What was sequenced were expressed TCRB transcripts, since all of the isolated RNA had been reverse transcribed. The repertoire was sequenced with immunoSEQ multiplex PCR; TCRdb's copy has only in-frame clones and lacks some. The sample lists a few hundred thousand clones; approximately 15% were seen once. Sequenced material: naive CD4+ T cells from blood. The sequence derives from a young man with type 1 diabetes. This rearrangement joins TRBV5-1 to TRBJ1-1, with D unresolved. Here the CDR3 DNA reads TGCGCCAGCAGCTTGGACAGATTGAACACTGAAGCTTTCTTT. Translated, it gives CASSLDRLNTEAFF. The full variable domain, with the rest looked up from reference TRBV5-1 and TRBJ1-1, is KAGVTQTPRYLIKTRGQQVTLSCSPISGHRSVSWYQQTPGQGLQFLFEYFSETQRNKGNFPGRFSGRQFSNSRSEMNVSTLELGDSALYLCASSLDRLNTEAFFGQGTRLTVV.